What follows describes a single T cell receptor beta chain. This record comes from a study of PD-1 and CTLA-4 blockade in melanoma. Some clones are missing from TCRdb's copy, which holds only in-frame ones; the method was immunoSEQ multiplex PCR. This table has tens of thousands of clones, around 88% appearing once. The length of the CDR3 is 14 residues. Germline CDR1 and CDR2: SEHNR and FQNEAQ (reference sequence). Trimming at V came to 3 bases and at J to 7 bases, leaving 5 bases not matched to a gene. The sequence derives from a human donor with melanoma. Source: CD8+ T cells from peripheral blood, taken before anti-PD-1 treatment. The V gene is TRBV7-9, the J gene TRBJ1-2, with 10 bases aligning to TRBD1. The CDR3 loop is CASSLGQGLSGYTF. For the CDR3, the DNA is TGTGCCAGCAGCTTGGGACAGGGGTTGAGTGGCTACACCTTC. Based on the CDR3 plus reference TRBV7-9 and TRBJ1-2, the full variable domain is DTGVSQNPRHKITKRGQNVTFRCDPISEHNRLYWYRQTLGQGPEFLTYFQNEAQLEKSRLLSDRFSAERPKGSFSTLEIQRTEQGDSAMYLCASSLGQGLSGYTFGSGTRLTVV.